Following are 11 T cell receptor beta chains from one sample sequenced in a study of T cell responses to AZD1222 COVID-19 vaccine. This table comes from immunoSEQ multiplex PCR, and its TCRdb copy is limited to in-frame clones, with some not included. The sample contains approximately 160,000 clones, around 93% of which appear only once. Specimen: peripheral blood, collected on day 0 of AZD1222 vaccination. The receptor set was obtained from an adult in good health.

The gene calls are TRBV9 and TRBJ1-6; D possibly corresponds to TRBD1 (6 bases). The CDR3 is 15 amino acids. Germline lookup yields CDR1 SGDLS and CDR2 YYNGEE. V was clipped by 0 bases and J by 8 bases, with 12 bases between them. CDR3 sequence: CASSVAGGPDSPLHF. CDR3 sequence (DNA): TGTGCCAGCAGCGTAGCTGGGGGGCCAGATTCACCCCTCCACTTT.

This chain uses TRBV3-1 (or the pseudogene TRBV3-2) with TRBJ1-5, with unresolved D. Germline values: CDR1 LGHDT, CDR2 YNNKEL (reference sequence). The CDR3 is 14 residues long. Trimming took 0 bases from V and 7 from J, leaving 10 bases between them. For the CDR3, the DNA is TGTGCCAGCAGCCAAGATCCTGCCAAGCAGCCCCAGCATTTT. Encoded protein: CASSQDPAKQPQHF.

The chain carries TRBV5-1 and TRBJ1-2; D remains unclear. Germline CDR1 reads SGHRS; CDR2 reads YFSETQ. V shed 0 bases and J shed 3 bases, with 9 bases lying between them. This CDR3 contains 14 residues. CDR3 protein: CASSLGDGHYGYTF. CDR3 nucleotides: TGCGCCAGCAGCTTGGGCGACGGGCACTATGGCTACACCTTC.

The V gene is TRBV7-3, the J gene TRBJ2-2; 7 bases line up with TRBD1. The CDR3 consists of 17 residues. Trimming removed 8 bases from V and 3 bases from J; junction bases left unmatched: 15. CDR1 and CDR2 (germline): SGHTA, FQGTGA. This CDR3 is CASAYNPAGQDTGELFF. The CDR3 DNA is TGTGCCAGCGCCTATAACCCGGCAGGACAGGACACCGGGGAGCTGTTTTTT.

Points on this clone: Mismatch with germline at one junction end may stem from a read error. The gene calls are TRBV7-7 and TRBJ2-3; 7 positions match TRBD1. The germline gives CDR1 SSHAT, CDR2 FNYEAQ (reference sequence). There are 13 residues in the CDR3. CDR3: CASSLRGQDTQYF. The CDR3 DNA reads as TGTGCTAGCAGCTTAAGGGGGCAAGATACGCAGTATTTT.

The rearrangement joins TRBV5-1 to TRBJ1-2, with 7 positions matching TRBD1. This CDR3 has 15 amino acids. Germline V CDR1 and CDR2: SGHRS, YFSETQ. The V gene end was trimmed by 0 bases and the J gene end by 1 base; junction bases not matched to a gene: 3. CDR3 bases: TGCGCCAGCAGCTTGGATACAGGGGTTAACTATGGCTACACCTTC. Translated: CASSLDTGVNYGYTF.

J is TRBJ2-1 and V is TRBV2, with 9 bases identical to TRBD2. V was pared by 7 bases and J by 7 bases, with 8 bases of the junction left unmatched. Per the germline V gene, CDR1 is SNHLY and CDR2 is FYNNEI. The CDR3 covers 14 residues. CDR3 nucleotides: TGTGCCAGCACCTCGATAGCGGGAGTTAATGAGCAGTTCTTC. Translated: CASTSIAGVNEQFF.

The chain combines TRBV5-8 with TRBJ2-6; no definite D call. CDR3 size: 17 residues. Germline CDR1 reads SGHTS; CDR2 reads YDEGEE. Trimming pared 0 bases from V and 0 bases from J, leaving 10 bases between. CDR3 amino acids: CASSLEGKTSGANVLTF. CDR3 bases: TGTGCCAGCAGCTTGGAGGGAAAAACCTCTGGGGCCAACGTCCTGACTTTC.

The V and J genes are TRBV4-1 and TRBJ2-1; no clear D. Trimming shortened V by 1 base and J by 10 bases, and 11 bases separated the two germline ends. Germline assignment: CDR1 MGHRA and CDR2 YSYEKL. This CDR3 region has 13 residues. This chain's CDR3 is CASSQVVAVEQFF. CDR3 nucleotides: TGCGCCAGCAGCCAAGTGGTGGCGGTCGAGCAGTTCTTC.

The rearrangement links TRBV7-2 to TRBJ1-4, with a tentative D call TRBD1 (6 bases). Between the trimmed V and J ends, which lost 5 bases and 8 bases, there was a span of 15 bases. The CDR3 loop spans 14 amino acids. Germline V gene data show CDR1 as SGHTA and CDR2 as FQGNSA. The CDR3, as DNA: TGTGCCAGCAGCCCCGGACAGCCAGGAGAAAAACTGTTTTTT. This gives the protein CASSPGQPGEKLFF.

Here the CDR3 DNA reads TGTGCCAGCAGCTTAGTCGGGGGAGTGACTAATGAAAAACTGTTTTTT. It specifies CASSLVGGVTNEKLFF. The chain links TRBV7-8 to TRBJ1-4; D might be TRBD1 (5 bases). CDR3 length equals 16 residues. Germline CDR1 SGHVS, CDR2 FQNEAQ. Trimming cost V 1 base and J 2 bases, with 11 bases left between them.